The 9 T cell receptor beta chains given below trace back to one sample, sequenced in a study of T cell changes during pregnancy in multiple sclerosis (dated by TCRdb to the late 2010s). Receptor libraries were prepared by the immunoSEQ multiplex PCR assay. TCRdb re-hosts the immuneACCESS table, in-frame sequences only. Its copies lack some clones; in the studies checked, an unresolved V gene accounts for under half of them, and the cause for the rest is not known. For this sample there are tens of thousands of clones; roughly 89% appear just once. The top ten clones comprise about 5.1% of the sample. The sequenced sample was peripheral blood, obtained after pregnancy. These receptors were taken from a female donor in good health, enrolled as a control in a pregnancy study.

V gene TRBV5-1 combines with J gene TRBJ1-1; possible D gene TRBD1, 5 bases. Germline-derived CDR1 and CDR2 are SGHRS and YFSETQ. CDR3 length equals 15 residues. Trimming removed 5 bases at V and 1 base at J, with 15 bases between. CDR3 in DNA: TGCGCCAGCAGATCCTGGAGGGGCGGGAACACTGAAGCTTTCTTT. Translation gives CASRSWRGGNTEAFF. Based on the CDR3 plus reference TRBV5-1 and TRBJ1-1, the full variable domain is KAGVTQTPRYLIKTRGQQVTLSCSPISGHRSVSWYQQTPGQGLQFLFEYFSETQRNKGNFPGRFSGRQFSNSRSEMNVSTLELGDSALYLCASRSWRGGNTEAFFGQGTRLTVV.

This rearrangement joins TRBV6-1 to TRBJ1-1; possibly TRBD1 for D (6 bases). This CDR3 contains 14 residues. Germline CDR1 is MNHNS and CDR2 is SASEGT. Trimming left V 6 bases short and J 7 bases short, with 18 bases between. CDR3 bases: TGTGCCAGCAGCGCAGCTACCGGGACATATGAAGCTTTCTTT. It translates to CASSAATGTYEAFF.

V and J are TRBV5-1 and TRBJ2-2, with TRBD2 as a possible D gene (7 bases). Trimming took off 5 bases at V and 3 bases at J, with 17 bases between the two ends. Per the germline V gene, CDR1 is SGHRS and CDR2 is YFSETQ. The CDR3 loop spans 16 amino acids. The CDR3 region has the DNA TGCGCCAGCAGATTTCGAGGGGGAGGGGACACCGGGGAGCTGTTTTTT. Encoded protein: CASRFRGGGDTGELFF.

V usage is TRBV7-8 and J usage is TRBJ2-5, with D maybe TRBD1 (6 bases). Trimming took off 4 bases at V and 4 bases at J, with 13 bases between the two ends. Germline V gene sequence: CDR1 SGHVS, CDR2 FQNEAQ. The CDR3 contains 14 residues. The CDR3 reads CASSYRDMGETQYF. The CDR3, as DNA: TGTGCCAGCAGCTACCGGGACATGGGAGAGACCCAGTACTTC.

This clone showed up just once. The rearrangement links TRBV4-1 to TRBJ1-2; the D gene is possibly TRBD1 (6 bases). Germline CDR1 reads MGHRA; CDR2 reads YSYEKL. The V end was cut by 0 bases, the J end by 2 bases, with 10 bases between. There are 15 residues in the CDR3. The CDR3 DNA reads TGCGCCAGCAGCCAAGATCTTACAGGGAACTATGGCTACACCTTC. As protein: CASSQDLTGNYGYTF.

V is TRBV5-8 and J is TRBJ2-1; 9 bases fit TRBD1. The CDR3 is 16 residues long. Trimming removed 1 base from V and 5 bases from J; junction bases left unmatched: 7. CDR1 is SGHTS, CDR2 YDEGEE, per germline. CDR3 residues: CASSLWGQGFHNEQFF. The CDR3 coding sequence is TGTGCCAGCAGCTTGTGGGGACAGGGTTTTCACAATGAGCAGTTCTTC.

CDR3: CASSPRQGGVETQYF. The CDR3 region has the DNA TGTGCCAGCAGCCCCCGACAGGGGGGAGTGGAGACCCAGTACTTC. The rearrangement uses TRBV11-2 and TRBJ2-5; 9 nucleotides align to TRBD1. The CDR3 is 15 residues long. CDR1 is SGHAT, CDR2 FQNNGV, per germline. V dropped 5 bases and J dropped 5; count of bases not matched to a gene: 9.

This rearrangement joins TRBV9 to TRBJ1-2; TRBD1 is a possible D gene (5 bases). This CDR3 has 15 residues. Trimming stripped 6 bases from V and 2 bases from J, with 17 bases between. Germline-derived CDR1 and CDR2 are SGDLS and YYNGEE. CDR3: CASNPGRGQNYGYTF. The CDR3, as DNA: TGTGCCAGCAACCCGGGGAGGGGCCAGAACTATGGCTACACCTTC.

V and J are TRBV7-9 and TRBJ2-6, with TRBD1 matching 7 bases. Germline CDR1 and CDR2: SEHNR and FQNEAQ (reference sequence). The CDR3 extends over 15 amino acids. The V gene end was trimmed by 5 bases and the J gene end by 4 bases; junction bases not matched to a gene: 5. The CDR3 DNA reads as TGTGCCAGCAGCGTAACAGGGGAGGGGGCCAACGTCCTGACTTTC. The encoded protein is CASSVTGEGANVLTF.